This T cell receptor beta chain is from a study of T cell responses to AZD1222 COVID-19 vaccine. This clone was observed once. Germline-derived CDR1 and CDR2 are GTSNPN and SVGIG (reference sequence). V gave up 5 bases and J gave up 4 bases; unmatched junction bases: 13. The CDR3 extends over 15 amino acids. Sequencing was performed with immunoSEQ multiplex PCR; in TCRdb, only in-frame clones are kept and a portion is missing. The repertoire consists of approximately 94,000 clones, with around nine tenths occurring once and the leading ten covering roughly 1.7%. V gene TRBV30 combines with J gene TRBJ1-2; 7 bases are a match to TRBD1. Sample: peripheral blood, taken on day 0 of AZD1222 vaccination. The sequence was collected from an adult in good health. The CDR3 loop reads CAWGLTGTAFYGYTF. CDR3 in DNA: TGTGCCTGGGGACTTACCGGGACAGCTTTCTATGGCTACACCTTC.